This T cell receptor beta chain was observed in a study of neoadjuvant anti-PD-1 for oral cavity cancer. Clones were sequenced by immunoSEQ multiplex PCR, and TCRdb holds only the in-frame ones, with some missing. The profile covers 9,500 to 12,000 clones, with 45% to 60% appearing a single time and roughly a quarter taken by the ten largest. A word on this clone: Its antigen remains unidentified. One end of the junction does not line up with germline, which may come from a read error.

These newly diagnosed stage II-IVA oral cavity squamous cell carcinoma patients had no prior systemic or radiation treatment. Patients had HPV-negative, locally advanced oral cavity squamous cell carcinoma. Notes on the study in general: TCR analyses covered only three patients per response group. Greater tumor shrinkage accompanied bigger post-treatment sizes of preexisting clones.

The starting material was tumor tissue, obtained before nivolumab (anti-PD-1) treatment. This receptor was obtained from a person aged 40 to 85 with oral cavity squamous cell carcinoma.

The CDR3 sequence: CASSQDVGQGNYGYTF. The CDR3, as DNA: TGCGCCAGCAGCCAAGATGTTGGGCAGGGAAACTATGGCTACACCTTC. The chain links TRBV7-2 to TRBJ1-2; D might be TRBD1 (5 bases). The CDR3 extends over 16 amino acids. The germline gives CDR1 SGHTA, CDR2 FQGNSA.